Following are 17 T cell receptor beta chains from one sample sequenced in a study of metastatic and nonmetastatic thyroid tumors (dated by TCRdb to about 2020). No treatment had been received by any patient before thyroid surgery. The library was prepared using PCR. Sequencing instrument: Illumina HiSeq 4000. Starting from the raw public reads, TCRdb applied fastp trimming at Q25, assembled clones with MiXCR and retained in-frame beta chains. Within this sample are 8,500 to 13,000 clones, with roughly 28% of them counted one time only. Jointly, the top ten make up about 9.4% of the sample. The source material was tumor tissue. These receptors all stem from a female donor with papillary thyroid cancer or a benign thyroid nodule (not recorded which). Some clones in this sample may be carry-over from other donors' samples.

This clone came up once. J is TRBJ1-1 and V is TRBV30; weak D call: TRBD1 (6 bases). V shed 0 bases and J shed 5 bases, with 13 bases lying between them. The germline CDR1 and CDR2 sequences are GTSNPN and SVGIG (reference sequence). The CDR3 has 14 amino acids. In DNA, the CDR3 is TGTGCCTGGAGTGTACGCAGGGGTCGGACTGAAGCTTTCTTT. This sequence encodes CAWSVRRGRTEAFF.

Within the sample, this clone is medium-sized. The rearrangement joins TRBV19 to TRBJ2-5, with 12 positions matching TRBD2. CDR1 and CDR2 (germline): LNHDA, SQIVND (reference sequence). The trim removed 4 bases at V and 2 bases at J, leaving 5 bases unmatched. This CDR3 is 16 amino acids long. The CDR3 DNA reads TGTGCCAGTAGTAGAAGGACTAGCGGGGAACAAGAGACCCAGTACTTC. Encoded protein: CASSRRTSGEQETQYF.

The chain joins TRBV25-1 to TRBJ1-5, with D maybe TRBD1 (6 bases). Trimming took off 2 bases at V and 2 bases at J, with 10 bases between the two ends. Germline V CDR1 and CDR2: MGHDK, SYGVNS. This CDR3 comprises 15 residues. The CDR3 DNA is TGTGCCAGCAGTGAAGGGCGACAGGGCAATCAGCCCCAGCATTTT. This codes for CASSEGRQGNQPQHF.

This clone has more than one count but fewer than ten. This rearrangement joins TRBV2 to TRBJ1-1; no clear D. The germline gives CDR1 SNHLY, CDR2 FYNNEI. Trimming stripped 6 bases from V and 0 bases from J, with 11 bases between. The CDR3 loop spans 14 amino acids. The CDR3 here is CASRARAMNTEAFF. DNA of the CDR3: TGTGCCAGCAGGGCGCGGGCCATGAACACTGAAGCTTTCTTT.

V usage is TRBV19 and J usage is TRBJ1-6; possible D gene TRBD1, 6 bases. Trimming pared 5 bases from V and 6 bases from J, leaving 14 bases between. The CDR3 is 15 amino acids. Germline CDR1 is LNHDA and CDR2 is SQIVND (reference sequence). For the CDR3, the DNA is TGTGCCAGTAGTCCGCAACAGGGAACTAATTCACCCCTCCACTTT. This encodes CASSPQQGTNSPLHF.

Notes on this clone: One end of the junction is discordant with germline, which a read error may explain. The chain recombines TRBV7-2 with TRBJ2-3; no firm D call. The germline CDR1 and CDR2 sequences are SGHTA and FQGNSA. This CDR3 has 13 amino acids. CDR3 in amino acids: CASSSKGTYTQYF. The DNA of the CDR3 is TGTGCCAGCAGTTCGAAGGGCACATATACGCAGTATTTT.

The J gene is TRBJ2-5, the V gene TRBV30, with a weak D call TRBD2 (6 bases). CDR1 and CDR2 (germline): GTSNPN, SVGIG (reference sequence). Trimming took 0 bases from V and 5 from J, leaving 13 bases between them. The CDR3 contains 14 residues. CDR3 nucleotide sequence: TGTGCCTGGAGTGTATGGGGGGACGCGGAGACCCAGTACTTC. Its protein product is CAWSVWGDAETQYF.

About this clone itself: An end of the junction does not agree with germline; a read error may underlie this. The chain's CDR3 is CASSSAPITDTQYF. The CDR3 DNA follows: TGTGCCAGCAGCTCCGCCCCCATCACAGACACGCAGTATTTT. The chain joins TRBV12-3 or TRBV12-4 to TRBJ2-3; D not resolved. The CDR3 has 14 amino acids.

This clone was detected only a few times. The V gene is TRBV6-1, the J gene TRBJ1-2, with D possibly matching TRBD1 (5 bases). The V and J ends lost 6 bases and 1 base respectively, with 9 bases between them. Germline CDR1 MNHNS, CDR2 SASEGT. The CDR3 runs to 13 residues. CDR3 region: CASSTDSNYGYTF. CDR3 sequence (DNA): TGTGCCAGCAGCACCGACAGTAACTATGGCTACACCTTC.

V usage is TRBV7-8 and J usage is TRBJ2-2; D ambiguous. Per the germline V gene, CDR1 is SGHVS and CDR2 is FQNEAQ. The V end was cut by 3 bases, the J end by 0 bases, with 5 bases between. The CDR3 spans 14 residues. Here the CDR3 DNA reads TGTGCCAGCAGCTTGCTAGCGAACACCGGGGAGCTGTTTTTT. This translates into CASSLLANTGELFF.

This clone was recorded a few times. The rearrangement links TRBV6-5 to TRBJ2-7; tentative D call: TRBD1 (6 bases). CDR1 and CDR2 from the germline V gene are MNHEY and SVGAGI. V was pared by 2 bases and J by 6 bases, with 14 bases between. The CDR3 runs 14 residues. The DNA of the CDR3 is TGTGCCAGCAGTTACGTGGGGGAAGGGGGCGAGCAGTACTTC. Amino acid sequence: CASSYVGEGGEQYF.

V gene TRBV19 combines with J gene TRBJ2-7, with D perhaps assigned TRBD1 or TRBD2 (5 bases each). Per germline, CDR1 LNHDA and CDR2 SQIVND (reference sequence). V lost 5 bases and J lost 3, with 14 bases in between. The length of the CDR3 is 14 residues. In nucleotides, the CDR3 is TGTGCCAGTAGTCCCCGGGACCCCCGCTACGAGCAGTACTTC. It yields the protein CASSPRDPRYEQYF.

This clone was counted a few times. The rearrangement links TRBV6-5 to TRBJ1-1; D is undetermined. V lost 3 bases and J lost 12, with 14 bases in between. Germline V gives CDR1 MNHEY, CDR2 SVGAGI. The CDR3 length is 12 residues. Here the CDR3 DNA reads TGTGCCAGCAGTTATGGAGCCCAAAGGACTTTCTTT. Protein product: CASSYGAQRTFF.

The V call is TRBV6-1, the J call TRBJ1-1; no definite D call. Trimming removed 5 bases at V and 6 bases at J, with 16 bases between. CDR3 length: 14 amino acids. Germline V lookup: CDR1 MNHNS, CDR2 SASEGT. The CDR3 is CASSPLLGRAEAFF. The CDR3 nucleotides are TGTGCCAGCAGTCCACTTTTGGGCCGGGCTGAAGCTTTCTTT.

This clone appeared many times. This chain connects TRBV5-4 to TRBJ1-1; 9 nucleotides line up with TRBD1. CDR1 is SGHNT and CDR2 is YYREEE in the germline V gene (reference sequence). The CDR3 has 16 residues. Losses at the gene ends were 0 bases for V and 6 bases for J; bases not matched to a gene: 9. Written as DNA, the CDR3 is TGTGCCAGCAGCTTGGGGTTTGGGACAGGGTCCCCTGAAGCTTTCTTT. This sequence encodes CASSLGFGTGSPEAFF.

This clone was detected many times. The chain uses TRBV2 and TRBJ1-1; D is ambiguous. This CDR3 spans 11 amino acids. Germline CDR1 is SNHLY and CDR2 is FYNNEI. Trimming stripped 5 bases from V and 5 bases from J, with 6 bases between. The CDR3 here is CASSTQTEAFF. The CDR3 region has the DNA TGTGCCAGCAGTACACAAACTGAAGCTTTCTTT.

There are a few counts of this clone. The chain couples TRBV11-3 to TRBJ1-3; 10 bases agree with TRBD1. CDR1 and CDR2 from the germline V gene are SGHNT and YENEEA. The CDR3 runs to 16 residues. The J segment lost 0 bases and the V segment lost 5 bases, leaving 4 bases of the junction unmatched. This chain's CDR3 is CASSPRTGGSGNTIYF. The CDR3, as DNA: TGTGCCAGCAGCCCTAGGACAGGGGGCTCTGGAAACACCATATATTTT.